Listed below are T cell receptor beta chains from one sample, sequenced in a study of T-cell memory formation after mild COVID-19. TCRdb processed the 5' RACE reads anew with MiXCR; each CDR3 protein has one entry. The table records fewer than 700,000 distinct CDR3 sequences, 15% to 20% of them present only once. Sequencing input: PBMCs or a T cell subset sorted from them (not recorded which). All receptors come from an adult woman who had mild COVID-19 (a few samples of this study predate the infection). Cell type and time point are not known. The CDR3 runs from the conserved cysteine through the conserved F or W. The order of the fields is J gene, V gene, clone size, D gene, CDR3 protein, CDR3 DNA. D genes are given only for firm matches. Clone size appears in some rows only: once, few, many, or a class for an expanded clone.

TRBJ2-1 | TRBV6-2/TRBV6-3 | few | TRBD2 | CASSPGLAGVSYNEQFF | TGTGCCAGCAGCCCCGGACTAGCGGGGGTATCCTACAATGAGCAGTTCTTC
TRBJ1-1 | TRBV7-2 | NA | NA | CASSPSWNTEAFF | TGTGCCAGCAGCCCCTCTTGGAACACTGAAGCTTTCTTT
TRBJ2-1 | TRBV24-1 | few | NA | CATSDVGNEQFF | TGTGCCACCAGTGATGTGGGCAATGAGCAGTTCTTC
TRBJ1-2 | TRBV9 | few | NA | CASSVGTGILWGYTF | TGTGCCAGCAGCGTAGGAACAGGGATTCTCTGGGGCTACACCTTC
TRBJ1-2 | TRBV12-3/TRBV12-4 | few | TRBD1 | CASSKTGSYGYTF | TGTGCCAGCAGTAAGACAGGGTCCTATGGCTACACCTTC
TRBJ2-1 | TRBV5-1 | many | NA | CASSLAVSYNEQFF | TGCGCCAGCAGCTTGGCGGTCTCCTACAATGAGCAGTTCTTC
TRBJ1-1 | TRBV18 | few | NA | CASSPQTDTEAFF | TGTGCCAGCTCACCTCAGACAGACACTGAAGCTTTCTTT
TRBJ2-1 | TRBV18 | NA | TRBD2 | CASTLSGGPGNEQFF | TGTGCCAGCACCCTTAGCGGGGGGCCGGGGAATGAGCAGTTCTTC
TRBJ1-3 | TRBV18 | NA | NA | CASSTGQGSGNTIYF | TGTGCCAGCTCAACCGGCCAAGGCTCTGGAAACACCATATATTTT
TRBJ2-2 | TRBV7-2 | NA | NA | CAISLESTSGGELFF | TGTGCCATCAGCTTAGAGTCCACCTCGGGCGGGGAGCTGTTTTTT
TRBJ2-5 | TRBV29-1 | NA | NA | CSVGQELGETQYF | TGCAGCGTTGGGCAGGAGCTGGGGGAGACCCAGTACTTC
TRBJ1-1 | TRBV29-1 | NA | TRBD1 | CSVRQGDTEAFF | TGCAGCGTCCGACAGGGGGACACTGAAGCTTTCTTT
TRBJ1-2 | TRBV7-2 | NA | NA | CASSLDAGDGYTF | TGTGCCAGCAGCTTAGACGCTGGAGATGGCTACACCTTC
TRBJ2-5 | TRBV3-1 | few | NA | CASSQDRDSAQYF | TGTGCCAGCAGCCAAGATAGGGACTCGGCCCAGTACTTC
TRBJ2-3 | TRBV20-1 | few | NA | CSAPPPGQVTDTQYF | TGCAGTGCTCCCCCCCCGGGACAAGTAACAGATACGCAGTATTTT
TRBJ2-2 | TRBV2 | NA | NA | CASRKGPSSGELFF | TGTGCCAGCAGAAAGGGGCCCTCATCCGGGGAGCTGTTTTTT
TRBJ2-1 | TRBV6-6 | NA | NA | CASSPGSPRDEQFF | TGTGCCAGCAGCCCGGGATCCCCCCGGGATGAGCAGTTCTTC
TRBJ1-2 | TRBV7-8 | few | TRBD1 | CASSLVLGTGDLSYTF | TGTGCCAGCAGCTTAGTGCTCGGGACAGGGGACTTGAGCTACACCTTC
TRBJ2-7 | TRBV7-9 | many | NA | CASSRSPYEQYF | TGTGCCAGCAGCCGTAGTCCCTACGAGCAGTACTTC
TRBJ2-5 | TRBV10-2 | NA | NA | CASSEGLTRKETQYF | TGCGCCAGCAGTGAAGGCCTGACACGTAAAGAGACCCAGTACTTC
TRBJ2-3 | TRBV11-2 | many | TRBD2 | CASSLAGGPADTQYF | TGTGCCAGCAGCTTAGCGGGAGGGCCCGCAGATACGCAGTATTTT
TRBJ1-3 | TRBV7-9 | few | TRBD1 | CASSLFTGTGSGNTIYF | TGTGCCAGCAGCTTATTCACCGGGACAGGCTCTGGAAACACCATATATTTT